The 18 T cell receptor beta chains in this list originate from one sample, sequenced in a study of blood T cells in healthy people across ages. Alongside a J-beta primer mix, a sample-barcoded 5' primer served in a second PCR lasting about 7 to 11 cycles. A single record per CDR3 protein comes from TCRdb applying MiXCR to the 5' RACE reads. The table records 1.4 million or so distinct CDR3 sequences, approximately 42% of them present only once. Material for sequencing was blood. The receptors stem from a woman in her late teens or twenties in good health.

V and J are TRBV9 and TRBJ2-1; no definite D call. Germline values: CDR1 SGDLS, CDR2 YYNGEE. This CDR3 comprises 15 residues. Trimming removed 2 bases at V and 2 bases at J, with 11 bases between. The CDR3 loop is CASSVQESPYNEQFF. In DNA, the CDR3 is TGTGCCAGCAGCGTTCAGGAGAGCCCCTACAATGAGCAGTTCTTC.

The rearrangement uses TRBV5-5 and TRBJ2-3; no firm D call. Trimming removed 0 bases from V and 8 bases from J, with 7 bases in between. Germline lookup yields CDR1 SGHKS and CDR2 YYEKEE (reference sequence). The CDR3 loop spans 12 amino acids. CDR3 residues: CASSLGSCTQYF. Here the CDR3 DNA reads TGTGCCAGCAGCTTGGGTTCCTGTACGCAGTATTTT.

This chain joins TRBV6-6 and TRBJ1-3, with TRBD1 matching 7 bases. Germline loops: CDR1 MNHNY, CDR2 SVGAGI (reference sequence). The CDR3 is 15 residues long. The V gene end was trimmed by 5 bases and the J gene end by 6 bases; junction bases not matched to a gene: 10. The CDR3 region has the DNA TGTGCCAGCAGTCGTACCCTGACAGGGTTAAACACCATATATTTT. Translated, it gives CASSRTLTGLNTIYF.

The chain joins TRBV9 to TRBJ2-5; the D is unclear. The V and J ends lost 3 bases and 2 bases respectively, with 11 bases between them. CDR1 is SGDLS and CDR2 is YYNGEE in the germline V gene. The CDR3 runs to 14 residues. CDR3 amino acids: CASSGLLGQETQYF. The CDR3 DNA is TGTGCCAGCAGCGGTCTTTTGGGACAAGAGACCCAGTACTTC.

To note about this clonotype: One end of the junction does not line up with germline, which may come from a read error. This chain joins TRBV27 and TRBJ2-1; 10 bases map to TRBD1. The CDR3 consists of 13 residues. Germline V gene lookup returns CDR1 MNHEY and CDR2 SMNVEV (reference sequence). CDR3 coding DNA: TGTGCCAGCACCGGGACAGGGGACAATGAGCAGTTCTTT. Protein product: CASTGTGDNEQFF.

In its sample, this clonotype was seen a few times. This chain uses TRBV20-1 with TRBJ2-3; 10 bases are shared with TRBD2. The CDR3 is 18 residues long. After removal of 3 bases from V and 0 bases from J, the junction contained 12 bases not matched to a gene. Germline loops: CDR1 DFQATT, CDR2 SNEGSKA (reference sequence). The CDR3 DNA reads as TGCAGTGCTAGTTTCGCTAGCGGGAGTCTAAGTAGCACAGATACGCAGTATTTT. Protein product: CSASFASGSLSSTDTQYF.

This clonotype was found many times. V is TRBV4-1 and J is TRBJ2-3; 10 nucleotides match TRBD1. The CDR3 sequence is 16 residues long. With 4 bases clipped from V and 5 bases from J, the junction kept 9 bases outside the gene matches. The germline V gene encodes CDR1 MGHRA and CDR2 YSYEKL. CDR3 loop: CASSRSGTGVQDTQYF. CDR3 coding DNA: TGCGCCAGCAGCCGCTCCGGGACAGGGGTTCAAGATACGCAGTATTTT.

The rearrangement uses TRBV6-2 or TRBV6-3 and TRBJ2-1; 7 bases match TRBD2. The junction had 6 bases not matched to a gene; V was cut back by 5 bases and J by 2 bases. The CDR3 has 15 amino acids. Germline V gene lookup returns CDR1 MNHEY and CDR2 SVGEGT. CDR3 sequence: CASSIAGSTYNEQFF. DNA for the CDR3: TGTGCCAGCAGTATAGCGGGTAGTACCTACAATGAGCAGTTCTTC.

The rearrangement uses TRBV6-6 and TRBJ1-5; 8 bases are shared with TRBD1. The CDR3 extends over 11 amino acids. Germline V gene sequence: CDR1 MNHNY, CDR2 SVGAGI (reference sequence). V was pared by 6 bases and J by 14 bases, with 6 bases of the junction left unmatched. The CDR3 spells CASRQGGAKHF. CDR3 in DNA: TGTGCCAGCAGACAGGGGGGAGCAAAGCATTTT.

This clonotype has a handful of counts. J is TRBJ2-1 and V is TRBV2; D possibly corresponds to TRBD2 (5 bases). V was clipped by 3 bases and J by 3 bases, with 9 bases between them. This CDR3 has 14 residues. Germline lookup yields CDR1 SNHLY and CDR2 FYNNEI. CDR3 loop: CASSEARGYNEQFF. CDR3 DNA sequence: TGTGCCAGCAGTGAGGCCCGGGGCTACAATGAGCAGTTCTTC.

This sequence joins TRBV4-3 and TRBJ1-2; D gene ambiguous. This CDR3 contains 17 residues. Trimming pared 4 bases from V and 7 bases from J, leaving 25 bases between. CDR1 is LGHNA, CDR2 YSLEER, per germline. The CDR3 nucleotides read TGCGCCAGCAGCCGACGATTGATTCTCGACGAGAAGGGTGGCTACACCTTC. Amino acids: CASSRRLILDEKGGYTF.

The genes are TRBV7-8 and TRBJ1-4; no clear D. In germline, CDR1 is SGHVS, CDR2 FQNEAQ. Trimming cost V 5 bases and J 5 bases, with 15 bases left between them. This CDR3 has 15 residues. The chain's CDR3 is CASSPDGLRNEKLFF. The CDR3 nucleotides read TGTGCCAGCAGCCCCGACGGATTACGGAATGAAAAACTGTTTTTT.

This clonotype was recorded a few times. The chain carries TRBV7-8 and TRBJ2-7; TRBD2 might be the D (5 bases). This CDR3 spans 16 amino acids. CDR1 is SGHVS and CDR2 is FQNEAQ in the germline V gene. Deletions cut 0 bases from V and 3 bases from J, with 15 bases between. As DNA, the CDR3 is TGTGCCAGCAGCTTAGCGTTCGGGGAACTACACTACGAGCAGTACTTC. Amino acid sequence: CASSLAFGELHYEQYF.

The CDR3 loop is CSARFPGLHVVHEQFF. The CDR3 DNA sequence: TGCAGTGCTAGATTTCCGGGACTTCACGTTGTACATGAGCAGTTCTTC. The rearrangement uses TRBV20-1 and TRBJ2-1; perhaps TRBD2 as D (6 bases). The V gene's germline CDR1 is DFQATT and CDR2 SNEGSKA (reference sequence). The CDR3 covers 16 residues. With 2 bases removed from V and 8 bases from J, the gap between germline ends came to 22 bases.

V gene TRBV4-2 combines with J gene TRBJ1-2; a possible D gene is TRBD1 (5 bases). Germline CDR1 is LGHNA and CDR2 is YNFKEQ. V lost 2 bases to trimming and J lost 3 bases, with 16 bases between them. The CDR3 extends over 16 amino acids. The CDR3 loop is CASSQSTGTGDYGYTF. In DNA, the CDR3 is TGTGCCAGCAGCCAATCGACCGGGACCGGTGACTATGGCTACACCTTC.

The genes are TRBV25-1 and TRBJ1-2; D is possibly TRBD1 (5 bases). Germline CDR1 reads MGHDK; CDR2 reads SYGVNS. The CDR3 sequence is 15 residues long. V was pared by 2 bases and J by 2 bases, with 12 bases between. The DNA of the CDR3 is TGTGCCAGCAGTGAAGCTCCAGGGCCAAACTATGGCTACACCTTC. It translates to CASSEAPGPNYGYTF.

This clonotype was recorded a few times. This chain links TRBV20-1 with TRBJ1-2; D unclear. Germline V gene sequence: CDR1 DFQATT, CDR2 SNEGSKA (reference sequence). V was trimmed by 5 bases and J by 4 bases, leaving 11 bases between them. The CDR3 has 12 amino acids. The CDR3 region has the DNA TGCAGTGCTCTGGAGGCGCCCTATGGCTACACCTTC. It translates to CSALEAPYGYTF.

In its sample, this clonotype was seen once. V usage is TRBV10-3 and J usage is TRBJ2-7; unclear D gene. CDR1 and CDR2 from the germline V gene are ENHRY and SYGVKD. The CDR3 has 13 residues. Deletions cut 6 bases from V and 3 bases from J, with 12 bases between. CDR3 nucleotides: TGTGCCATCAGAGACGGAGAAAACTACGAGCAGTACTTC. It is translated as CAIRDGENYEQYF.